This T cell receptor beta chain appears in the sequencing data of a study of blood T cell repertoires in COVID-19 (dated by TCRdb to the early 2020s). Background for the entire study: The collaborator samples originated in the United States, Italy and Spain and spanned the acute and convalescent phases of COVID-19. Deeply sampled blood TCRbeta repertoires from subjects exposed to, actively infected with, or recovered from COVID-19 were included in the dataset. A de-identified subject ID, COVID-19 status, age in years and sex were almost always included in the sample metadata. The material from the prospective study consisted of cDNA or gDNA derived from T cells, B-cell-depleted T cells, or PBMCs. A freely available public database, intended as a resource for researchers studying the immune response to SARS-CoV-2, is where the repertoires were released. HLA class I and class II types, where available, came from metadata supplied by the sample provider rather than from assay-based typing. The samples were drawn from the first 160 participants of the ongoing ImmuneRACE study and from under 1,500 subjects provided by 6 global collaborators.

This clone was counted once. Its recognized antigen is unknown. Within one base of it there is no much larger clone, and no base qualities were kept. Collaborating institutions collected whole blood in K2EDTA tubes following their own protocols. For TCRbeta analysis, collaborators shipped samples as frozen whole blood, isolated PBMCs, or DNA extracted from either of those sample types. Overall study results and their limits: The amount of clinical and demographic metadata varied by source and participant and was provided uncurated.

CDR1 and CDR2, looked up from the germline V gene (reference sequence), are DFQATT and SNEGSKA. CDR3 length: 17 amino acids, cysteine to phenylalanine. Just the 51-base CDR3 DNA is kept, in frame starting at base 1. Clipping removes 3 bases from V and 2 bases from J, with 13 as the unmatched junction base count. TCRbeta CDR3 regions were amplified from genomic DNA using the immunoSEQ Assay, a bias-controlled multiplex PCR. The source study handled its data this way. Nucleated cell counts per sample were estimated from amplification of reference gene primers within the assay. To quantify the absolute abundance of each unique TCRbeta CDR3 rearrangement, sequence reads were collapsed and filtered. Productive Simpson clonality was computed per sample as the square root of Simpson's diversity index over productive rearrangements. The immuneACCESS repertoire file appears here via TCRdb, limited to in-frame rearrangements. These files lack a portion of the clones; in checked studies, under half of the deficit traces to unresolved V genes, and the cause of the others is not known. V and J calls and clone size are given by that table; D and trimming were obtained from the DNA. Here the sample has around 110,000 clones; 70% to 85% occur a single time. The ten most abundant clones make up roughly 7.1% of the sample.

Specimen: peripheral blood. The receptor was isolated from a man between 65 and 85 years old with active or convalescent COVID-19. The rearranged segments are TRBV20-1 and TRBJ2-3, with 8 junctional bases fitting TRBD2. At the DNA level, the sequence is TGCAGTGCTAGTAGTGGGGAATTAGCGGGGATCACAGATACGCAGTATTTT. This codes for CSASSGELAGITDTQYF.